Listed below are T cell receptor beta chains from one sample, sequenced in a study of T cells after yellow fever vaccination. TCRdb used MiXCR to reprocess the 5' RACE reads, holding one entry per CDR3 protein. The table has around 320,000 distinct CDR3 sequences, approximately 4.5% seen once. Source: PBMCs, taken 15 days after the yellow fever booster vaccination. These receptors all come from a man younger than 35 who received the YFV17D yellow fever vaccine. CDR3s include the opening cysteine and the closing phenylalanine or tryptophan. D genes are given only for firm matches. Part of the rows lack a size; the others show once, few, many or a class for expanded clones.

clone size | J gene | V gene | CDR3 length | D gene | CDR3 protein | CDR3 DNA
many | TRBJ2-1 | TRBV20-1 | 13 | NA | CSAPSAPRDEQFF | TGCAGTGCCCCCTCGGCCCCCCGGGATGAGCAGTTCTTC
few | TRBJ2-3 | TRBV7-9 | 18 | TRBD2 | CASSLYAGTSGDTDTQYF | TGTGCCAGCAGCTTATACGCGGGGACTAGCGGGGACACAGATACGCAGTATTTT
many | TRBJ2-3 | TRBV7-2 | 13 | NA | CASSLELGLAQYF | TGTGCCAGCAGCTTAGAATTAGGGTTAGCGCAGTATTTT
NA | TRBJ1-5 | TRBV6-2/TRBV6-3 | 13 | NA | CASGFYSNQPQHF | TGTGCCAGCGGATTCTATAGCAATCAGCCCCAGCATTTT
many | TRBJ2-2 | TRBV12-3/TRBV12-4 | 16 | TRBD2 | CASRIAGGKNTGELFF | TGTGCCAGCAGGATAGCGGGGGGCAAGAACACCGGGGAGCTGTTTTTT
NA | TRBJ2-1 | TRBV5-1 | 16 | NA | CASSLFSGVLYNEQFF | TGCGCCAGCAGCTTGTTTTCGGGCGTACTTTACAATGAGCAGTTCTTC
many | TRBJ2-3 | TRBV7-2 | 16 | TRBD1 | CASSLGDSVITDTQYF | TGTGCCAGCAGCCTCGGGGACAGCGTGATTACAGATACGCAGTATTTT
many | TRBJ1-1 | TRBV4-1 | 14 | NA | CASSQDRWGTEAFF | TGCGCCAGCAGCCAAGATCGGTGGGGCACTGAAGCTTTCTTT
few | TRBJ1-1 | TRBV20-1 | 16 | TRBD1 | CSATKGALGRGTEAFF | TGCAGTGCTACCAAGGGGGCTCTGGGACGGGGCACTGAAGCTTTCTTT
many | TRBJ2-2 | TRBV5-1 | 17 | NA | CASSLGWGGDDTGELFF | TGCGCCAGCAGCTTAGGCTGGGGGGGCGACGACACCGGGGAGCTGTTTTTT
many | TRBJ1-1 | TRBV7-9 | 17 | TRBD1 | CASSLEQGALTDTEAFF | TGTGCCAGCAGCTTAGAGCAGGGGGCGCTTACGGACACTGAAGCTTTCTTT
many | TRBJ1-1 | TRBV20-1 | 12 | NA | CSAIPGNTEAFF | TGCAGTGCTATTCCGGGGAACACTGAAGCTTTCTTT
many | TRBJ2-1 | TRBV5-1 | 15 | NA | CASSLAGLQGDEQFF | TGCGCCAGCAGCTTGGCCGGATTACAAGGGGATGAGCAGTTCTTC
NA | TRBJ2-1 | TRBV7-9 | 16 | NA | CASSFTRGSTYNEQFF | TGTGCCAGCAGCTTTACTCGTGGGTCGACCTACAATGAGCAGTTCTTC
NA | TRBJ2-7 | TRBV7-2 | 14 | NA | CASSLQGRFYEQYF | TGTGCCAGCAGCTTACAGGGGCGATTCTACGAGCAGTACTTC
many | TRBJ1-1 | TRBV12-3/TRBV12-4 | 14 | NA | CASSLALGNTEAFF | TGTGCCAGCAGTTTAGCGCTCGGGAACACTGAAGCTTTCTTT
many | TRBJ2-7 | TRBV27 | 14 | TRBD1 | CASRGFHRGYEQYF | TGTGCCAGCAGGGGCTTTCACAGGGGCTACGAGCAGTACTTC
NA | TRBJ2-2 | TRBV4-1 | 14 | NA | CASSLEGAAGELFF | TGCGCCAGCAGCCTGGAAGGGGCTGCCGGGGAGCTGTTTTTT
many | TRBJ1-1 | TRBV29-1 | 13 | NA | CSVGQEGHRGAFF | TGCAGCGTTGGACAGGAGGGCCATCGTGGAGCTTTCTTT
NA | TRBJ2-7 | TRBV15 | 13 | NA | CATASGFNPEQYF | TGTGCCACGGCCTCGGGTTTTAATCCCGAGCAGTACTTC
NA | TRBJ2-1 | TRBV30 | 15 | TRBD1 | CAWSIGQGTYNEQFF | TGTGCCTGGAGTATTGGACAGGGAACCTACAATGAGCAGTTCTTC
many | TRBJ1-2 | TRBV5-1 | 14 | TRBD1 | CASSWRGQGGGYTF | TGCGCCAGCAGCTGGAGGGGACAGGGAGGCGGCTACACCTTC
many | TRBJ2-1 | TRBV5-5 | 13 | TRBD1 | CASSVTGLLEQFF | TGTGCCAGCAGCGTGACAGGGCTCTTGGAGCAGTTCTTC
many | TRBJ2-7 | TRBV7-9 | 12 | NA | CASSLIAPEQYF | TGTGCCAGCAGCTTAATAGCTCCCGAGCAGTACTTC
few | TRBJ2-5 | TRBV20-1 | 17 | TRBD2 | CSAHDLSGGAGQETQYF | TGCAGTGCTCACGATCTTAGCGGGGGGGCAGGGCAAGAGACCCAGTACTTC
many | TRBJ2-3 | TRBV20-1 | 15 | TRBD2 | CSASKRGGLPDTQYF | TGCAGTGCCTCGAAGCGGGGGGGCCTCCCAGATACGCAGTATTTT
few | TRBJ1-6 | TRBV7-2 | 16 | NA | CASSPAGTATNSPLHF | TGTGCCAGCAGCCCTGCCGGGACGGCTACGAATTCACCCCTCCACTTT
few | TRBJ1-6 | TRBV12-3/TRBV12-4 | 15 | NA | CASRPSTEYNSPLHF | TGTGCCAGCAGACCCTCGACAGAGTATAATTCACCCCTCCACTTT
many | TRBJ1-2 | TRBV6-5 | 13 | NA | CASSRQSRYGYTF | TGTGCCAGCAGTCGACAGTCTCGTTATGGCTACACCTTC
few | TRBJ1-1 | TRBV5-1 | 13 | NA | CASSLVPGAEAFF | TGCGCCAGCAGCTTGGTTCCGGGGGCGGAAGCTTTCTTT
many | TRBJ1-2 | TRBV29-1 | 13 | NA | CSVELYSETGYTF | TGCAGCGTTGAGTTGTATTCGGAAACGGGCTACACCTTC
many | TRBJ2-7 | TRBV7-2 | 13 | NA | CASSQLAAYEQYF | TGTGCCAGCAGCCAACTAGCTGCCTACGAGCAGTACTTC
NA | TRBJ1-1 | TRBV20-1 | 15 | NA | CSARDPGQENTEAFF | TGCAGTGCTAGAGATCCTGGGCAGGAGAACACTGAAGCTTTCTTT
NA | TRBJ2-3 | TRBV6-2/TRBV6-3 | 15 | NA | CASSYDAGDTVTQYF | TGTGCCAGCAGTTACGATGCGGGGGACACAGTTACGCAGTATTTT
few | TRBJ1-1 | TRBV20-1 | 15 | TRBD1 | CSASRSGGSNTEAFF | TGCAGTGCTTCCCGATCAGGGGGGTCGAACACTGAAGCTTTCTTT
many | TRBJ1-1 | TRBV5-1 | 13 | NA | CASSLVSSAEAFF | TGCGCCAGCAGCTTGGTGTCGAGCGCTGAAGCTTTCTTT
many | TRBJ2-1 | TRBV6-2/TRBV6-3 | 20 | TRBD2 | CASSYAGAGASGDHYNEQFF | TGTGCCAGCAGTTACGCAGGGGCCGGGGCTAGCGGGGACCACTACAATGAGCAGTTCTTC
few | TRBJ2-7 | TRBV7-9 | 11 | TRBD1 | CASSSGQELYF | TGTGCCAGCAGCTCCGGACAGGAACTGTACTTC
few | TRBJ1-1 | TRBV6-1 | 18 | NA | CASSPGREPGRVNTEAFF | TGTGCCAGCAGCCCCGGGCGAGAACCGGGGAGGGTGAACACTGAAGCTTTCTTT
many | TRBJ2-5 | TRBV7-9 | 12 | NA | CATTGRQETQYF | TGTGCCACCACGGGCAGGCAAGAGACCCAGTACTTC
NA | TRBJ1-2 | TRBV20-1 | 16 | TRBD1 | CSASDRGGLANYGYTF | TGCAGTGCTTCCGACAGGGGAGGCCTAGCTAACTATGGCTACACCTTC
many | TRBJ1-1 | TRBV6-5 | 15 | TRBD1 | CASSYEGQLNTEAFF | TGTGCCAGCAGTTACGAGGGACAGCTGAACACTGAAGCTTTCTTT
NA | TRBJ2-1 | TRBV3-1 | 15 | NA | CASSQDSSSYNEQFF | TGTGCCAGCAGCCAGGACTCGAGCTCCTACAATGAGCAGTTCTTC
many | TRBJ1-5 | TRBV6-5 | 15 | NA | CASSYSSNLNQPQHF | TGTGCCAGCAGTTACTCGAGTAATCTAAATCAGCCCCAGCATTTT
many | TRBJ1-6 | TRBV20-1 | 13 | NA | CSARLPYNSPLHF | TGCAGTGCTAGGCTCCCGTATAATTCACCCCTCCACTTT
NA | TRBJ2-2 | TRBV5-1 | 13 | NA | CASSIQGFGELFF | TGCGCCAGCAGCATACAGGGCTTCGGGGAGCTGTTTTTT
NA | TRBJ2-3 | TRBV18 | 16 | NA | CASSPTALGASATQYF | TGTGCCAGCTCACCTACCGCCCTTGGGGCCTCTGCAACGCAGTATTTT